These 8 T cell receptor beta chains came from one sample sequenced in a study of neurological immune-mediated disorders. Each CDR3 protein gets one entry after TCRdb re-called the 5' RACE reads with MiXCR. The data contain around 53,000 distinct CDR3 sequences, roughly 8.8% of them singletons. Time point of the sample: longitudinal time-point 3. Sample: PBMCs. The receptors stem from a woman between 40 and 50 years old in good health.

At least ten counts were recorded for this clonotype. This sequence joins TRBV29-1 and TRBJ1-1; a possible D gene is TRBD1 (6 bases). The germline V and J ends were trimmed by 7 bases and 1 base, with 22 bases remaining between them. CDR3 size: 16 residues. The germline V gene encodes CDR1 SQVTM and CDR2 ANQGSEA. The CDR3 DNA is TGCAGCGGCCGAGCGTGGGGGGCGGGATCGAACACTGAAGCTTTCTTT. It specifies CSGRAWGAGSNTEAFF.

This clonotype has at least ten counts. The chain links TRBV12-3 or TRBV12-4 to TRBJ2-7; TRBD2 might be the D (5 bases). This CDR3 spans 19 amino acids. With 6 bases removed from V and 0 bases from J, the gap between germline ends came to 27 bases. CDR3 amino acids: CASSPLVGFLALSSYEQYF. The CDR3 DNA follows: TGTGCCAGCAGCCCCCTCGTGGGGTTTCTAGCCCTTTCCTCCTACGAGCAGTACTTC.

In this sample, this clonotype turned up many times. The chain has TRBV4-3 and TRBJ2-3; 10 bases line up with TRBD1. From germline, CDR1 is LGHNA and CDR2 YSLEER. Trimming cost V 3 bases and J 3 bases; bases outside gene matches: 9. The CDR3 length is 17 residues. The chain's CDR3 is CASSQKGGTGATDTQYF. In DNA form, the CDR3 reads TGCGCCAGCAGCCAGAAGGGGGGGACAGGGGCTACAGATACGCAGTATTTT.

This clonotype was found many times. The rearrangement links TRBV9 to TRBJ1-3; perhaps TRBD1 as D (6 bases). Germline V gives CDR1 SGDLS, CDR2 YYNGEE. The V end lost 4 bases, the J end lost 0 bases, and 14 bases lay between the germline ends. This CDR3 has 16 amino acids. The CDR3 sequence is CASSTNQGHSGNTIYF. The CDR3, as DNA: TGTGCCAGCAGCACCAATCAGGGGCACTCTGGAAACACCATATATTTT.

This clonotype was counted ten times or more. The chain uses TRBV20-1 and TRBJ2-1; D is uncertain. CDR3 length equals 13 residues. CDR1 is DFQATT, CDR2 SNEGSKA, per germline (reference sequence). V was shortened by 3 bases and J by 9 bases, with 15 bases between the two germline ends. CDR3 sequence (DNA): TGCAGTGCTAGGGACGTCAGGTTCTCTGAGCAGTTCTTC. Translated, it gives CSARDVRFSEQFF.

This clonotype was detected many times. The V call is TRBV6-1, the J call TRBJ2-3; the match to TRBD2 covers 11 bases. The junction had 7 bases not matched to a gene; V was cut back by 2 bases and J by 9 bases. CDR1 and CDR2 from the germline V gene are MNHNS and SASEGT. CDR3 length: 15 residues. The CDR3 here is CASSEFTSGGNTQYF. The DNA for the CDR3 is TGTGCCAGCAGTGAATTTACTAGCGGGGGAAACACGCAGTATTTT.

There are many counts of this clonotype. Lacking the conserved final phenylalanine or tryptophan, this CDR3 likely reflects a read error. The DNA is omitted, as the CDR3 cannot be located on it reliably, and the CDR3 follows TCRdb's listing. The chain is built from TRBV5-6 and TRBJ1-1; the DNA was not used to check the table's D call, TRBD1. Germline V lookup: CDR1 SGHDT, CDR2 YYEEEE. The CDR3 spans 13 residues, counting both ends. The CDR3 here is CASSFFNWQGVSV.

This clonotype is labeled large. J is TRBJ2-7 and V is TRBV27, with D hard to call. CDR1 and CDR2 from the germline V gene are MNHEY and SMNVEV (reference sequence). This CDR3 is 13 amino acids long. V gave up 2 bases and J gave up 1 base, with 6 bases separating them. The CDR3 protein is CASSLAQSYEQYF. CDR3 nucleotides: TGTGCCAGCAGTTTAGCACAATCCTACGAGCAGTACTTC.